This TCR beta chain emerged from a study of blood T cell repertoires in COVID-19 (TCRdb year 2020). General notes on the study: The collaborator samples originated in the United States, Italy and Spain and spanned the acute and convalescent phases of COVID-19. The prospective study material was composed of cDNA or gDNA derived from T cells, B-cell-depleted T cells, or PBMCs. Deeply sampled blood TCRbeta repertoires from subjects exposed to, actively infected with, or recovered from COVID-19 were included in the dataset. The repertoires were made available in a free public database intended to serve as a resource for research on the immune response to SARS-CoV-2. Samples came from the ongoing ImmuneRACE study (first 160 participants) plus 1,254 subjects from 6 global collaborators. The sample metadata nearly always contained a de-identified subject ID, COVID-19 status, age in years and sex. HLA class I and class II types, where available, came from metadata supplied by the sample provider rather than from assay-based typing. The investigation overall reported the following: The quantity of clinical and demographic metadata differed by source and by participant and was supplied without curation.

In Seattle, one collaborating source enrolled patients while the infection was active and tracked those patients longitudinally over the course of disease. The collaborating institutions used their own protocols to collect whole blood in K2EDTA tubes. For TCRbeta analysis, collaborators shipped samples in one of three forms: frozen whole blood, isolated PBMCs, or DNA extracted from either of those sample types. CDR1 GTSNPN and CDR2 SVGIG were looked up in the germline V gene (reference sequence). Compared with germline, V lacks 3 bases and J lacks 0 bases; bases without a gene match: 5. The cysteine opens and the phenylalanine closes a CDR3 of 15 amino acids. Only the CDR3 part of the read is kept: 45 bases, read in frame from the first base. TCRbeta CDR3 regions were amplified from genomic DNA using the immunoSEQ Assay, a bias-controlled multiplex PCR. As for how the authors treated the data: The number of nucleated cells in each sample was estimated from the amplification of reference gene primers within the assay. To quantify the absolute abundance of each unique TCRbeta CDR3 rearrangement, sequence reads were collapsed and filtered. For each sample, productive Simpson clonality was calculated as the square root of Simpson's diversity index over productive rearrangements. TCRdb provides this immuneACCESS table in a form limited to in-frame rearrangements. Some clones are lacking; in checked studies, under half of them reflect an unresolved V gene, and why the rest are absent is not known. V, J and clone size are taken as reported in that table, and D and trimming were inferred from the DNA itself. Present in this sample are hundreds of thousands of clones, roughly 90% of which were seen just once. The ten largest make up around 11% of the sample.

As to this clone: The antigen it recognizes is unknown. Qualities for individual bases were not recorded, and no much larger clone is one base off. The same CDR3 arises from other DNA sequences in this sample as well.

Sequencing was performed on peripheral blood. The chain uses TRBV30 and TRBJ1-3, with 7 middle bases fitting TRBD1. This TCR was sampled from a woman aged 30 to 39 with COVID-19, enrolled during active disease. Read as DNA, the sequence is TGTGCCTGGAGACGGGGACAGAGCTCTGGAAACACCATATATTTT. Its protein reads: CAWRRGQSSGNTIYF.